The T cell receptor beta chain under discussion was sequenced for a study of Graves' ophthalmopathy and Graves' hyperthyroidism (dated by TCRdb to the late 2010s). Looking at the study overall: Peripheral blood was collected at initial diagnosis, prior to any treatment. To tell Graves' ophthalmopathy apart from Graves' hyperthyroidism, and to predict which patients would progress to ophthalmopathy, the study relied on TCR beta repertoire signatures. In total, 135 blood samples were TCR-sequenced: approximately 40 ophthalmopathy, some 72 hyperthyroidism and roughly 17 hyperthyroidism-to-ophthalmopathy patients. To explore V-J signatures that distinguish ophthalmopathy from hyperthyroidism, a discovery set of about 99 patients was enrolled, made up of under 50 with ophthalmopathy and 57 with stable hyperthyroidism. An independent validation cohort was composed of some 19 hyperthyroidism patients and about 16 patients who later progressed from hyperthyroidism to ophthalmopathy. T-cell repertoires of thyroid tissue and blood were compared in 5 or 6 hyperthyroidism patients. Following sample collection, hyperthyroidism patients were given methimazole at a starting dose of 30 mg daily, and ophthalmopathy patients were given high-dose intravenous methylprednisolone. The 90 to 100 discovery patients were randomly split 7:3 into training and test sets. The paper as a whole reports these results and caveats: Sample size was not statistically predetermined, and group allocation was not concealed from the investigators. Most expanded thyroid clonotypes with a frequency above 0.001 also appeared in blood, which suggests that blood repertoires may reflect the immune response in the thyroid. In cross-validation, the 13-signature model distinguished ophthalmopathy from stable hyperthyroidism with around 90% sensitivity and around 84% specificity, while in the test set the corresponding values were roughly 80% and 75%. In validation, the model predicted ophthalmopathy progression with roughly 68% sensitivity and roughly 78% specificity; some 13 predicted patients were CT-confirmed with GO in a median of approximately six months.

TCR beta CDR3 regions were amplified from RNA transcripts for repertoire sequencing. The first round of RT-PCR was done with HTBI primers and the Qiagen OneStep RT-PCR kit, and was followed by a second round of multiplex PCR, then size selection and purification. Sequencing of the libraries was carried out on an Illumina HiSeq2000 in paired-end mode with 100 bp reads. Per the source publication's procedure: SOAPnuke was used to process the reads, removing any read that contained adapters or uncalled bases, had a mean Phred below 15, or lacked an exact match to the constant primer or identifier. COPE v1.2.5 was used to merge high-quality paired reads. Unique nucleotide sequences were defined as clonotypes and aligned to IMGT TRB V, D and J references using MiTCR v1.1. Only V-J combinations with frequency above 0.0001 were analysed, covering approximately 99% of repertoires. For each V-J combination, a TCR clonal expansion and chaos score was defined as F50 clonal expansion divided by the chaos observed in the TCRdist matrix. Welch's t-statistics and random forest were used to reduce the features to 13 V-J combinations, which were then used as input to a naive Bayes classifier. The similarity between thyroid and blood repertoires was quantified using the Morisita-Horn index. The public reads were run again by TCRdb, first through fastp at Q25 and then through MiXCR, and only productive beta chains were kept. A single entry per CDR3 protein holds the most common genes and DNA from its merged rows. The V and J calls and clone size come from TCRdb's table, not from the authors' own analysis. The sample has some 200,000 distinct CDR3 sequences on record, under 30% of them singletons. Of the sample, approximately 9.6% falls within the top ten clones.

This clonotype was found many times. Its antigen is still unknown. Within one base of it there is no much larger clone, and no base qualities were kept. The CDR3, from cysteine to phenylalanine, totals 14 residues. Of the read, only the CDR3 DNA is kept; its 42 bases are in frame from base 1. V is pared back by 1 base and J by 4 bases, with 10 bases lying between the germline termini. The germline V gene encodes CDR1 SGHTA and CDR2 FQGNSA. Ophthalmopathy patients had moderately to severely active disease, Clinical Activity Score of at least 3, NOSPECS grade of at least 4, and disease duration under 3 months. Patients with other autoimmune diseases, uncontrolled infections, pregnancy or lactation were excluded. Clinical symptoms, serum thyroxine, TRAb, thyroid ultrasound and orbital computed tomography formed the basis of the diagnosis. Using Ficoll-Paque density gradient centrifugation, PBMCs were isolated from about 9.4 ml of fresh peripheral blood. Total RNA was extracted using Trizol reagent, and RNA quality was checked on an Agilent 2100 Bioanalyzer.

The chain is made from TRBV7-2 and TRBJ1-1, with TRBD1 as a weak D call on 5 bases. Sequencing was carried out using peripheral blood. The receptor comes from a man between 50 and 59 years old with Graves' ophthalmopathy. Donor details come from another sample of the same person, matched by shared clones. The DNA reads TGTGCCAGCAGCTTAGATTCGGGGCGCACTGAAGCTTTCTTT. Translated, it reads CASSLDSGRTEAFF.